This T cell receptor beta chain was documented in a study of T cells in localized non-small cell lung cancer. Note on this clone: Its antigen is currently unknown.

The data were produced by immunoSEQ multiplex PCR, yet TCRdb's version contains in-frame clones alone and is incomplete. This sample has about 35,000 clones, with roughly 90% found just once. General observations from the study: The study found T cell clonality highest in uninvolved adjacent lung, above tumor.

CDR3 length: 13 residues. The ends lost 11 bases at V and 3 bases at J; junction bases unmatched: 10. Germline loops: CDR1 ENHRY, CDR2 SYGVKD. The rearrangement links TRBV10-3 to TRBJ2-7, with 7 positions matching TRBD1. The source material was peripheral blood mononuclear cells, sampled before any cancer treatment. This TCR was sampled from an older female donor with stage II lung adenocarcinoma. CDR3 DNA: TGTGCCTCCCACCGGGACAGTTACTACGAGCAGTACTTC. It is translated as CASHRDSYYEQYF.